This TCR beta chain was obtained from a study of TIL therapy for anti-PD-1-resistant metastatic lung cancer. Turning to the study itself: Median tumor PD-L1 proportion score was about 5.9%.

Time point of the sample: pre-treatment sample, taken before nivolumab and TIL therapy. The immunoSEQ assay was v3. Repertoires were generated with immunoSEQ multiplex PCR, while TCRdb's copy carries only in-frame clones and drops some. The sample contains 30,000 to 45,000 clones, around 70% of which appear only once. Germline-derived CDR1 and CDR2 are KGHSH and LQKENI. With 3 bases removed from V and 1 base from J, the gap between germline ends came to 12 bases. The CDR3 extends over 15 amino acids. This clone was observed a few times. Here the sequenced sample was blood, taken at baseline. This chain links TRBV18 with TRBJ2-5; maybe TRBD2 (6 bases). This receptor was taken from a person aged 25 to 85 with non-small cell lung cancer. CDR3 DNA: TGTGCCAGCTCACCGACGACTAGTGGCCAAGAGACCCAGTACTTC. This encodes CASSPTTSGQETQYF.